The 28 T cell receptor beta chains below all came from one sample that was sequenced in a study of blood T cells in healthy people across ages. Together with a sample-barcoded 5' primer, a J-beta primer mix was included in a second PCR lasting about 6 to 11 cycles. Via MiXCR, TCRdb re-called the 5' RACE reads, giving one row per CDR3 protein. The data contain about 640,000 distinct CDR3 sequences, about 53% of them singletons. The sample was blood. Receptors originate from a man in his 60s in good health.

This CDR3 is CASSPTGGGNIQYF. Here the CDR3 DNA reads TGTGCCAGCAGTCCAACAGGGGGCGGAAACATTCAGTACTTC. The chain combines TRBV6-2 or TRBV6-3 with TRBJ2-4, with 9 positions matching TRBD1. The CDR3 loop spans 14 amino acids. Trimming cost V 5 bases and J 6 bases; bases outside gene matches: 5. The V gene's germline CDR1 is MNHEY and CDR2 SVGEGT.

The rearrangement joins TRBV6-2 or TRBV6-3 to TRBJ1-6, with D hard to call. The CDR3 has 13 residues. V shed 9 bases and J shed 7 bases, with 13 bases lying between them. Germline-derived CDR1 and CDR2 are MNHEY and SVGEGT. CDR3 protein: CASSVEENSPLHF. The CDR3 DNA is TGTGCCAGTTCCGTGGAGGAAAATTCACCCCTCCACTTT.

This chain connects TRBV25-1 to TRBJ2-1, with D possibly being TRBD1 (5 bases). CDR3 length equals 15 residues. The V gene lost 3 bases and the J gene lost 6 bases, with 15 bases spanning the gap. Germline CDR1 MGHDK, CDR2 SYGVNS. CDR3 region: CASSDPDKSVNEQFF. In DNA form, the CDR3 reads TGTGCCAGCAGTGACCCGGACAAGTCCGTCAATGAGCAGTTCTTC.

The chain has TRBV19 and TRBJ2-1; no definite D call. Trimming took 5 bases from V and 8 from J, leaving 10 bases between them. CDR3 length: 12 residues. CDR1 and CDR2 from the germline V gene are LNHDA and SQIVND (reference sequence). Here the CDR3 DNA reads TGTGCCAGTAGTCCCCGGTTGGATGAGCAGTTCTTC. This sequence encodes CASSPRLDEQFF.

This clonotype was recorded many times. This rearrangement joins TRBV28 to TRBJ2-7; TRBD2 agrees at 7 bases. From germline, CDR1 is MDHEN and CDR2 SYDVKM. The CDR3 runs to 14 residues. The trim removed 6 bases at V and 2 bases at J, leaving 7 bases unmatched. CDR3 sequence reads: CASRTGEGAYEQYF. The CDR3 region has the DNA TGTGCCAGCAGAACCGGGGAGGGCGCCTACGAGCAGTACTTC.

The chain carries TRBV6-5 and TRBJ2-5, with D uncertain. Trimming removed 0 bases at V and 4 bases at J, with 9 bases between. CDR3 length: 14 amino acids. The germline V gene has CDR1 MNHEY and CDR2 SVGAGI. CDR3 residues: CASSYSYSTETQYF. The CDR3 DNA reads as TGTGCCAGCAGTTACTCGTACAGTACAGAGACCCAGTACTTC.

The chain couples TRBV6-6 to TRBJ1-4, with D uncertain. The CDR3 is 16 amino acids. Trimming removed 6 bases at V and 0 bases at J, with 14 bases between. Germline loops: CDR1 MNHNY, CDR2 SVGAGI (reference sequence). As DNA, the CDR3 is TGTGCCAGCAGCCGCGGACGGCAGTCAACTAATGAAAAACTGTTTTTT. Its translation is CASSRGRQSTNEKLFF.

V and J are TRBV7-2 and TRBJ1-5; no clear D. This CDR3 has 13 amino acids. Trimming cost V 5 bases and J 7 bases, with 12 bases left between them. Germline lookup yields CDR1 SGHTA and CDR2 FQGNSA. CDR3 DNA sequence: TGTGCCAGCAGCCAACGGTCCCACCAGCCCCAGCATTTT. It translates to CASSQRSHQPQHF.

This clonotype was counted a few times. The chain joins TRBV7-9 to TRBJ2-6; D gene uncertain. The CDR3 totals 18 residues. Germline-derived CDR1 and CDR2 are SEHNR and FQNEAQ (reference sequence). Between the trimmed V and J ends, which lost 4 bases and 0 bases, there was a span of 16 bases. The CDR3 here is CASSYRKGSDSGANVLTF. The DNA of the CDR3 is TGTGCCAGCAGCTATAGGAAAGGATCAGACTCTGGGGCCAACGTCCTGACTTTC.

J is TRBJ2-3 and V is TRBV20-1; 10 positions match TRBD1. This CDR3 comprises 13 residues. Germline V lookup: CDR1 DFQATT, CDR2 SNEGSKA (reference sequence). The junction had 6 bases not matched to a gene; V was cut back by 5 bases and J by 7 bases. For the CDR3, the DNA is TGCAGTGCTTCCGGGACAGGGGTGAATACGCAGTATTTT. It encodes CSASGTGVNTQYF.

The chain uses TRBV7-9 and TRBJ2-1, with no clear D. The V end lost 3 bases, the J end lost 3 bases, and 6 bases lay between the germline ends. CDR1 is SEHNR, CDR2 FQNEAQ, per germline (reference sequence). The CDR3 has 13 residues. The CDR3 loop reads CASSFGYYNEQFF. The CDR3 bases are TGTGCCAGCAGCTTCGGTTACTACAATGAGCAGTTCTTC.

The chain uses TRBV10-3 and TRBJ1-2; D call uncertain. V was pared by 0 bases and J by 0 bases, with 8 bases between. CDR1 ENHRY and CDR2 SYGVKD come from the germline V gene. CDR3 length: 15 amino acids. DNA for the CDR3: TGTGCCATCAGTGAGTCGGCAACTACTAACTATGGCTACACCTTC. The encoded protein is CAISESATTNYGYTF.

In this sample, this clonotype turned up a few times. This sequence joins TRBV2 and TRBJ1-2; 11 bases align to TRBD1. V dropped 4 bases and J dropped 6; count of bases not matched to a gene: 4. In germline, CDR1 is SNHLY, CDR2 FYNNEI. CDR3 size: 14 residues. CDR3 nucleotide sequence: TGTGCCAGCAGTGTTCAGGGACAGGGGGATGGCTACACCTTC. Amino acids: CASSVQGQGDGYTF.

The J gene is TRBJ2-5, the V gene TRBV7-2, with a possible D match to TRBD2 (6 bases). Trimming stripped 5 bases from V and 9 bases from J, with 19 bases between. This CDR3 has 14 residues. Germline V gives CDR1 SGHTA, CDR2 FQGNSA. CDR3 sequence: CASSPSLERRAQYF. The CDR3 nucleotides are TGTGCCAGCAGCCCTAGTTTGGAGCGGAGGGCCCAGTACTTC.

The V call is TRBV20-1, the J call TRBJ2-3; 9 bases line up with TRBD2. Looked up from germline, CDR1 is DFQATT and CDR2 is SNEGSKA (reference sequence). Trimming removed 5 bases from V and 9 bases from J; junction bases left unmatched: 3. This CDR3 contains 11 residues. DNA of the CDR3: TGCAGTGCTCTACTAGCGGGCACGCAGTATTTT. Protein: CSALLAGTQYF.

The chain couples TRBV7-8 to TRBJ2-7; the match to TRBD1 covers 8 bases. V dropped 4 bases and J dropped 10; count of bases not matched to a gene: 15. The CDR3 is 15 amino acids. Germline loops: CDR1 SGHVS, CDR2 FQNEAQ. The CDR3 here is CASSSQGADLHTQYF. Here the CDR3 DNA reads TGTGCCAGCAGCTCTCAGGGGGCTGACCTACATACCCAGTACTTC.

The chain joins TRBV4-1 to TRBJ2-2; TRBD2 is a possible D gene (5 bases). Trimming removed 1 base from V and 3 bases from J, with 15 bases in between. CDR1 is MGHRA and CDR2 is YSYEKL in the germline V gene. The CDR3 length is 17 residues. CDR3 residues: CASSQVGLALDTGELFF. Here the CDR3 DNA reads TGCGCCAGCAGCCAAGTCGGGCTAGCCCTCGACACCGGGGAGCTGTTTTTT.

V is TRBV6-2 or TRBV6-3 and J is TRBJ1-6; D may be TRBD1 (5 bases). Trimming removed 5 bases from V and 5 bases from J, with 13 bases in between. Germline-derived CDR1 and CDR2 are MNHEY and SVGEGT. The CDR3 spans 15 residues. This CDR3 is CASSDPGRHNSPLHF. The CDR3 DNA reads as TGTGCCAGCAGTGACCCGGGACGCCATAATTCACCCCTCCACTTT.

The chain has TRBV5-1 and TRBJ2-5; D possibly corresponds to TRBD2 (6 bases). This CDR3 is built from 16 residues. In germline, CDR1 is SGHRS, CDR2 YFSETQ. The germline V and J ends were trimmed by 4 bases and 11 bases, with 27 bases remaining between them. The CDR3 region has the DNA TGCGCCAGCAGCCCCCGTGCGGGGAATAGCTACAATGAGCAGTACTTC. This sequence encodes CASSPRAGNSYNEQYF.

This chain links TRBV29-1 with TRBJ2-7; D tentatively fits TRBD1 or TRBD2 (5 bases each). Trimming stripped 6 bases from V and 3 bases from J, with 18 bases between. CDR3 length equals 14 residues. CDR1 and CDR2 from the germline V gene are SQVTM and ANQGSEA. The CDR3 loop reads CSVGGGTGVYEQYF. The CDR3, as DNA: TGCAGCGTCGGAGGTGGCACAGGAGTCTACGAGCAGTACTTC.

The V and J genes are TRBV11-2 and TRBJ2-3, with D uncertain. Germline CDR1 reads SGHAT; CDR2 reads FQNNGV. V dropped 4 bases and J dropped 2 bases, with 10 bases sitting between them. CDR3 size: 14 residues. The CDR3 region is CASSSADATDTQYF. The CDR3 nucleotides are TGTGCCAGCAGCTCCGCCGACGCCACAGATACGCAGTATTTT.

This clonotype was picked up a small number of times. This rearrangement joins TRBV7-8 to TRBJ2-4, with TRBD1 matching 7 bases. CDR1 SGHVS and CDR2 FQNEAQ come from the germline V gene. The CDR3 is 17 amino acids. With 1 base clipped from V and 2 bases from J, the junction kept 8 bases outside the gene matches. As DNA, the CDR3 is TGTGCCAGCAGCTTAGGACGACAGGGTGGGCCCAAAAACATTCAGTACTTC. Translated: CASSLGRQGGPKNIQYF. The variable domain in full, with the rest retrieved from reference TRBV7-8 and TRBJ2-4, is GAGVSQSPRYKVAKRGQDVALRCDPISGHVSLFWYQQALGQGPEFLTYFQNEAQLDKSGLPSDRFFAERPEGSVSTLKIQRTQQEDSAVYLCASSLGRQGGPKNIQYFGAGTRLSVL.

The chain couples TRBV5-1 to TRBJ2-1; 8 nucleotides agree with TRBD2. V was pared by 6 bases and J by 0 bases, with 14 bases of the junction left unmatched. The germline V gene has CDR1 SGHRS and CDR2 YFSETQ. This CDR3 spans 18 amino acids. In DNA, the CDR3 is TGCGCCAGCAAGGAGCTAGCGGGCACAATAAGCTCCTACAATGAGCAGTTCTTC. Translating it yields CASKELAGTISSYNEQFF.

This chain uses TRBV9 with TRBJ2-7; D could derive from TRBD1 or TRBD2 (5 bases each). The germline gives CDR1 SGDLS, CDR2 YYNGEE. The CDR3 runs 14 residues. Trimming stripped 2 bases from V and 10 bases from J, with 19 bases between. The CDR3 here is CASSVGAVVGPQYF. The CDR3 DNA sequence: TGTGCCAGCAGCGTCGGGGCAGTGGTAGGTCCCCAGTACTTC.

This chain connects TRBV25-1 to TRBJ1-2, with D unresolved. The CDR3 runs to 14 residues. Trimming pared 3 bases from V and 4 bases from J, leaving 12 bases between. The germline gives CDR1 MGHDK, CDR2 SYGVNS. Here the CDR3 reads CASSDDRELYGYTF. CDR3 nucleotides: TGTGCCAGCAGTGACGACCGGGAGCTCTATGGCTACACCTTC.

CDR3 amino acids: CASSQTKNTEAFF. The CDR3, as DNA: TGTGCCAGCAGCCAGACAAAAAACACTGAAGCTTTCTTT. The rearrangement uses TRBV3-1 and TRBJ1-1; D unresolved. Trimming took off 3 bases at V and 2 bases at J, with 7 bases between the two ends. CDR3 length: 13 residues. Per the germline V gene, CDR1 is LGHDT and CDR2 is YNNKEL (reference sequence). The variable domain in full, with the rest retrieved from reference TRBV3-1 and TRBJ1-1, is DTAVSQTPKYLVTQMGNDKSIKCEQNLGHDTMYWYKQDSKKFLKIMFSYNNKELIINETVPNRFSPKSPDKAHLNLHINSLELGDSAVYFCASSQTKNTEAFFGQGTRLTVV.

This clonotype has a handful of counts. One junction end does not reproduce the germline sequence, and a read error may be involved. The CDR3 DNA follows: TGTGCTAGCAGTTTACCGGGACAGCTGAACACTGAAGCTTTCTTT. Protein sequence: CASSLPGQLNTEAFF. The rearrangement uses TRBV27 and TRBJ1-1; 7 positions match TRBD1. The length of the CDR3 is 15 residues. Germline values: CDR1 MNHEY, CDR2 SMNVEV (reference sequence).

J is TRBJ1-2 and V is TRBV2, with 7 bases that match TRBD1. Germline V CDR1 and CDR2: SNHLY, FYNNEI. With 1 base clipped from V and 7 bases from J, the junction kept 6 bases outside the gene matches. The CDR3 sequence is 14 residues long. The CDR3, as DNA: TGTGCCAGCAGTGAAGAGGGACAGTATAGTGGCTACACCTTC. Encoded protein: CASSEEGQYSGYTF.